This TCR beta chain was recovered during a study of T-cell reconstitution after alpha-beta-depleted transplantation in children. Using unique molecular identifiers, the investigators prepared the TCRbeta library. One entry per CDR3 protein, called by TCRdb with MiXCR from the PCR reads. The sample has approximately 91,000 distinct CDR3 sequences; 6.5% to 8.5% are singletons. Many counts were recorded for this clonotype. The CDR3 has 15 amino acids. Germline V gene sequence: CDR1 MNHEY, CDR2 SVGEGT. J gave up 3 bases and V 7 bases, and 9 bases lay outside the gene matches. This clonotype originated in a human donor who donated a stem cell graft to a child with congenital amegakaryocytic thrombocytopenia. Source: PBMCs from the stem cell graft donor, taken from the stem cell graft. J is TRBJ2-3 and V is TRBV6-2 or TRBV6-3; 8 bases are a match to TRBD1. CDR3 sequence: CASNPSTGETDTQYF. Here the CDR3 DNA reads TGTGCCAGCAACCCATCGACAGGGGAGACAGATACGCAGTATTTT.